Sequencing of this T cell receptor beta chain was carried out in a study of blood T cell repertoires in COVID-19. Study as a whole: Acute and convalescent COVID-19 samples came from the United States, Italy and Spain. T cells, B-cell-depleted T cells, or PBMCs supplied cDNA or gDNA.

Repertoires were generated with immunoSEQ multiplex PCR, while TCRdb's copy carries only in-frame clones and drops some. The repertoire consists of 150,000 to 200,000 clones, with approximately 80% occurring once and the leading ten covering around 13%. This CDR3 spans 16 amino acids. With 6 bases clipped from V and 4 bases from J, the junction kept 11 bases outside the gene matches. Germline assignment: CDR1 SGDLS and CDR2 YYNGEE. This TCR derives from a man aged 70-80 years who had recovered from COVID-19. The chain links TRBV9 to TRBJ2-3; 10 bases are a match to TRBD2. Material: peripheral blood. The CDR3 is CASTRSASGSPDTQYF. Here the CDR3 DNA reads TGTGCCAGCACCAGAAGCGCTAGCGGGAGCCCAGATACGCAGTATTTT.